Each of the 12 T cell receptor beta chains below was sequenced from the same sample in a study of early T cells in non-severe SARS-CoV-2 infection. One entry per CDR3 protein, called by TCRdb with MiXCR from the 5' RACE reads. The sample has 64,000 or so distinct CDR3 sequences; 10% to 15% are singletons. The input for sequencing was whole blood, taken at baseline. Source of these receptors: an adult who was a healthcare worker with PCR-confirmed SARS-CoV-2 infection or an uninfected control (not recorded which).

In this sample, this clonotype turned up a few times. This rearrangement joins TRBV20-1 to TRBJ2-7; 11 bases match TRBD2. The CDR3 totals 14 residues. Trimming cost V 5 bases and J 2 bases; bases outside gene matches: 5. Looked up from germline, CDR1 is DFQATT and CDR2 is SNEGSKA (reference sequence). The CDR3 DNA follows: TGCAGTGCTGGGCCTAGCGGGAGGCCCTACGAGCAGTACTTC. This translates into CSAGPSGRPYEQYF.

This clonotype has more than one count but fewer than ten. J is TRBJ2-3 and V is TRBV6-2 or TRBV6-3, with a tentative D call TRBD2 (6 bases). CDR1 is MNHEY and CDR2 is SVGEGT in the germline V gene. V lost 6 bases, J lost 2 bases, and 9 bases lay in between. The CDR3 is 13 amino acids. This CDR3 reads CASRRDDTDTQYF. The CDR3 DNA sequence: TGTGCCAGCAGGCGGGATGACACAGATACGCAGTATTTT.

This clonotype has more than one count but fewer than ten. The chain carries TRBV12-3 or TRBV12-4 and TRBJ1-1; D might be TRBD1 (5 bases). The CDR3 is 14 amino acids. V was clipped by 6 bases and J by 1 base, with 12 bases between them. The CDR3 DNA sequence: TGTGCCAGCAGCCTACAGGAAACGAACACTGAAGCTTTCTTT. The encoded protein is CASSLQETNTEAFF.

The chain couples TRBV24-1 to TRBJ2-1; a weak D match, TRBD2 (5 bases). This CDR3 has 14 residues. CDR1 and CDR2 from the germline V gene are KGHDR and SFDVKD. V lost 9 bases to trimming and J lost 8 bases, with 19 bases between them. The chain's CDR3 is CATAEAAFPDEQFF. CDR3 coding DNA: TGTGCCACCGCGGAGGCCGCCTTCCCCGATGAGCAGTTCTTC.

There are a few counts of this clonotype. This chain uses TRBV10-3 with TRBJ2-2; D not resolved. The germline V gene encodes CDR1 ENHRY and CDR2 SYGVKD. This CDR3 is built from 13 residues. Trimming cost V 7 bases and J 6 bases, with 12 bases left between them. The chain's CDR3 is CAITDGDAGELFF. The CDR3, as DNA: TGTGCCATCACCGATGGAGATGCCGGGGAGCTGTTTTTT.

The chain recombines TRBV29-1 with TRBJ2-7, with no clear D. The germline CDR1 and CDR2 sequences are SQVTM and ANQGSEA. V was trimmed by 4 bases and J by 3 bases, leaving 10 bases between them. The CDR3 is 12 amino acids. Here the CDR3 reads CSVVGVHYEQYF. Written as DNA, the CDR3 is TGCAGCGTTGTGGGTGTTCACTACGAGCAGTACTTC.

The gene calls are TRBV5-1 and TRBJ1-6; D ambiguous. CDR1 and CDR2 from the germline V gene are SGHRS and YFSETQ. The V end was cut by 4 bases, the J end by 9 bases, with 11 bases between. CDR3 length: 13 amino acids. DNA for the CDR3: TGCGCCAGCAGCACCACTTCAGGTTCACCCCTCCACTTT. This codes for CASSTTSGSPLHF.

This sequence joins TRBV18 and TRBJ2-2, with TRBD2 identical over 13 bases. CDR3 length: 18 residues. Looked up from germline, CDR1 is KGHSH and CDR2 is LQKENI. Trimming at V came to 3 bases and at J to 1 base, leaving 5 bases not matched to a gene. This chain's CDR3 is CASSPRLAGGKNTGELFF. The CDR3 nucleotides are TGTGCCAGCTCACCCCGACTAGCGGGGGGCAAGAACACCGGGGAGCTGTTTTTT.

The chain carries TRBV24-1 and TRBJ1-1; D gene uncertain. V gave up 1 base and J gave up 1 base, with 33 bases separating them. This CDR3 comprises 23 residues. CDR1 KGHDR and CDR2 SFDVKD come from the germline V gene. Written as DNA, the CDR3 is TGTGCCACCAGTGATTTTACCCCTCGGGCCAGGCCATCCCATCCTAACAAGAACACTGAAGCTTTCTTT. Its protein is CATSDFTPRARPSHPNKNTEAFF.

For the CDR3, the DNA is TGTGCCAGCAGTTCCCCAAGGACAGGGGACTCTGGCTACACCTTC. This sequence encodes CASSSPRTGDSGYTF. This rearrangement joins TRBV2 to TRBJ1-2, with 9 bases identical to TRBD1. There are 15 residues in the CDR3. With V trimmed by 5 bases and J by 7 bases, 11 bases remained unmatched. CDR1 is SNHLY, CDR2 FYNNEI, per germline.

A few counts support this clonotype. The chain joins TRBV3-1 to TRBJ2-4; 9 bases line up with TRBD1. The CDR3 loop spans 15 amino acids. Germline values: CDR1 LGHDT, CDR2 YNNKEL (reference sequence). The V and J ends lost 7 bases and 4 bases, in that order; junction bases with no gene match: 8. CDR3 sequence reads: CASTSSGTGKNIQYF. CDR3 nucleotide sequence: TGTGCCAGCACCAGTTCCGGGACAGGGAAAAACATTCAGTACTTC.

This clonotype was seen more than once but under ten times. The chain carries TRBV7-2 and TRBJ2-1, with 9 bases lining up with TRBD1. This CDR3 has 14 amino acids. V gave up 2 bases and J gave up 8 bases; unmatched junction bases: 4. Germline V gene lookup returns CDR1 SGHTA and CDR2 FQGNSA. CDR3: CASSLTRQGDEQFF. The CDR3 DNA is TGTGCCAGCAGCTTAACCAGACAGGGGGATGAGCAGTTCTTC.